This TCR beta chain comes out of a study of CD8+CD57+ T cells in acquired aplastic anemia (dated 2018 in TCRdb). Describing the broader study: Extracted DNA from sorted CD4+ and CD8+ cells averaged around 3.3 ug, ranging from about 0.2 to 30 ug. An average of about 10 million reads for CD4+ cells and around 11 million reads for CD8+ cells was obtained from healthy donor samples.

This clonotype was observed at least ten times. Its binding antigen is unknown. No base qualities exist here, and no much larger clone lies one base off it. Profiling of TCR beta VDJ combinations and CDR3 sequences used genomic DNA as the template. An Illumina HiSeq 2000 was the platform used for TCR repertoire sequencing. Per the source publication's procedure: Repertoire assessment relied on Simpson's diversity index, CDR3 size and DJ length profiles, and TRBV/TRBJ rearrangement plots. Whichever DNA sequence was most abundant in the deep sequencing data was defined as the immunodominant clone. CDR3 amino acid sequences were screened for sharing across subjects and compared with published repertoires and the VDJdb database. The public reads were run again by TCRdb, first through fastp at Q25 and then through MiXCR, and only productive beta chains were kept. Each CDR3 protein gets just one entry, which takes the most common genes and DNA from the rows behind it. TCRdb, not the original authors, processed these V and J calls. For this sample there are roughly 160,000 distinct CDR3 sequences; under 75% appear just once. The top ten hold 45% to 50% of the sample.

Study-wide conclusions, independent of this receptor: Twenty-nine CD8+ CDR3 sequences were found to be shared between patients and controls, but these sequences appeared to be highly expressed in patients and within the immunodominant clones of the patients. No significant difference in CD8+ Simpson's diversity was found between patients and healthy controls (P=0.060).

The germline V gene (reference sequence) sets CDR1 to PRHDT and CDR2 to FYEKMQ. V and J lose 2 bases and 0 bases, and a span of 7 bases separates them. Taken from cysteine to phenylalanine, the CDR3 has 14 residues. Only the CDR3 part of the read is kept: 42 bases, read in frame from the first base. In this study, sorted CD4+ and CD8+ T cells from the blood of healthy subjects and of severe aplastic anemia patients had their TCR repertoires deep-sequenced. Ficoll-Paque density gradient centrifugation was used to isolate peripheral blood mononuclear cells. Before DNA extraction, CD4+ and CD8+ T cells were sorted by FACS or by magnetic beads.

The rearrangement joined TRBV13 to TRBJ1-1; the D gene is perhaps TRBD1, from 5 matching bases. The clonotype originates from a human donor in good health. Specimen: sorted CD4+, CD8+, or CD8+CD57+ T cells (not recorded which) from PBMCs. CDR3 reads: CASSLIQVNTEAFF. The sequenced DNA is TGTGCCAGCAGCTTAATACAGGTGAACACTGAAGCTTTCTTT.